This note documents a single TCR beta chain sequence. These data are taken from a study of PD-L1 blockade in urothelial cancer. Study overall: The study started patients on atezolizumab in about 2014, giving 1,200 mg intravenously every 3 weeks.

Trimming shortened V by 3 bases and J by 2 bases, and 12 bases separated the two germline ends. Per germline, CDR1 LNHDA and CDR2 SQIVND (reference sequence). This CDR3 has 15 amino acids. Profiled with immunoSEQ multiplex PCR; TCRdb holds only in-frame clones, not every one. The data show about 30,000 clones, approximately 81% seen once. Time point: peripheral blood 6 weeks after treatment start. Sample: PBMCs, taken around atezolizumab (anti-PD-L1) treatment. The origin of this receptor is a man in his 70s with urothelial cancer. The chain combines TRBV19 with TRBJ2-3; D gene ambiguous. For the CDR3, the DNA is TGTGCCAGTAGTATTGGGCGTCGCTTCACAGATACGCAGTATTTT. Its protein is CASSIGRRFTDTQYF.